These T cell receptor beta chains were read from a single sample in a study of cytotoxic CD8 clonotypes in ibrutinib-treated CLL. The data were produced by immunoSEQ multiplex PCR, yet TCRdb's version contains in-frame clones alone and is incomplete. The sample includes approximately 90,000 clones, roughly three quarters seen only once; the top ten take about 26%. Sequences were derived from PBMCs, sampled after 24 months of ibrutinib treatment. These receptors came from a human donor with chronic lymphocytic leukemia. CDR3s include the opening cysteine and the closing phenylalanine or tryptophan.

TRBV6-5	TRBJ2-7	CASSRGLGPYEQYF
TRBV29-1	TRBJ2-3	CSVEGKGQNTQYF
TRBV29-1	TRBJ1-1	CSGGQGVLNTEAFF
TRBV28	TRBJ2-3	CASRVAGSTDTQYF
TRBV2	TRBJ1-2	CASSVLQGSINYGYTF
TRBV5-1	TRBJ2-1	CASSPEGTSNEQFF
TRBV18	TRBJ2-2	CASSPRGQGELFF
TRBV7-2	TRBJ1-6	CASSLGGPTRSPLHF
TRBV28	TRBJ2-6	CASSLRLGANVLTF
TRBV27	TRBJ2-1	CASSLLLAGVSMNEQFF